This TCR beta chain was sequenced for a study of T-cell memory formation after mild COVID-19. About the research overall: Largely, TCR clusters stayed within a single donor.

By frequency in the sample, this clonotype is medium-sized (0.01 to 0.1%). Its antigen is unidentified. Study-wide findings and caveats: CD4+ contracting clones were mainly CM and EM; CD8+ ones, EMRA. Memory cells collected pre-infection included some clones that later responded, suggesting cross-reactive memory joined.

Trimming stripped 6 bases from V and 6 bases from J, with 14 bases between. CDR1 is SGHTA and CDR2 is FQGNSA in the germline V gene. The CDR3 spans 13 residues. From the 5' RACE reads, TCRdb called clonotypes with MiXCR, one entry per CDR3 protein. The sample lists thousands of distinct CDR3 sequences, approximately 52% occurring once. The source of this sequence is an adult who had mild COVID-19 (a few samples of this study predate the infection). Cell type and time point are not known. Sequences were obtained from PBMCs or a T cell subset sorted from them (not recorded which). The rearrangement uses TRBV7-2 and TRBJ1-1; possibly TRBD1 for D (6 bases). The CDR3 DNA follows: TGTGCCAGCAGTCTGGAGGAGGGGGCTGAAGCTTTCTTT. The encoded protein is CASSLEEGAEAFF.